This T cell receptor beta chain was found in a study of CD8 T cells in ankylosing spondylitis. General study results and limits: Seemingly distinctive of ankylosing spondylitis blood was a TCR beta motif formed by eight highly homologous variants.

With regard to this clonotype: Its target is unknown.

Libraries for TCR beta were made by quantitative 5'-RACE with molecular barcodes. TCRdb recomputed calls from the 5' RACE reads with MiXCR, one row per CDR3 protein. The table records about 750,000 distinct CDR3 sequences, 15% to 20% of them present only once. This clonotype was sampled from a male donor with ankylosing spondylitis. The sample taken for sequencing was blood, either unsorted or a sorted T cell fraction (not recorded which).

The CDR3 loop reads CSARDIAAGDTQYF. As DNA, the CDR3 is TGCAGTGCTAGAGATATAGCGGCGGGAGATACGCAGTATTTT. This chain joins TRBV20-1 and TRBJ2-3, with D tentatively TRBD2 (6 bases). The germline V gene encodes CDR1 DFQATT and CDR2 SNEGSKA (reference sequence). The length of the CDR3 is 14 residues. V lost 0 bases and J lost 5, with 12 bases in between.